This T cell receptor beta chain was recovered during a study of cytomegalovirus exposure and HLA in healthy donors. V dropped 4 bases and J dropped 5 bases, with 10 bases sitting between them. The CDR3 covers 13 residues. Germline lookup yields CDR1 SGHRS and CDR2 YFSETQ. General observations from the study: In a later analysis, CMV-associated beta chains were mostly HLA-associated, it appeared. In a later analysis, specific HLA alleles were associated with 15,000 or so TCR beta sequences at a 0.05 false discovery rate. TRBV6-2, TRBV6-3 and other indistinguishable V segments were excluded. Previous analysis showed most TCR beta V segments were productive about 87% or about 30% of the time.

A word on this clone: Its antigen is undetermined.

The PCR contained 60 Vbeta and 13 Jbeta primers. Only in-frame clones appear in the TCRdb table, and some are missing; sequencing was by immunoSEQ multiplex PCR. The sample includes about 200,000 clones. The rearrangement joins TRBV5-1 to TRBJ1-5, with a weak D call TRBD1 (5 bases). Input material: PBMCs. The receptor was isolated from a man aged 25-45 years in good health and CMV-seronegative. CDR3 nucleotides: TGCGCCAGCAGCAAAGACAGCGATCAGCCCCAGCATTTT. It yields the protein CASSKDSDQPQHF. Filled out from reference TRBV5-1 and TRBJ1-5, the complete variable domain reads KAGVTQTPRYLIKTRGQQVTLSCSPISGHRSVSWYQQTPGQGLQFLFEYFSETQRNKGNFPGRFSGRQFSNSRSEMNVSTLELGDSALYLCASSKDSDQPQHFGDGTRLSIL.